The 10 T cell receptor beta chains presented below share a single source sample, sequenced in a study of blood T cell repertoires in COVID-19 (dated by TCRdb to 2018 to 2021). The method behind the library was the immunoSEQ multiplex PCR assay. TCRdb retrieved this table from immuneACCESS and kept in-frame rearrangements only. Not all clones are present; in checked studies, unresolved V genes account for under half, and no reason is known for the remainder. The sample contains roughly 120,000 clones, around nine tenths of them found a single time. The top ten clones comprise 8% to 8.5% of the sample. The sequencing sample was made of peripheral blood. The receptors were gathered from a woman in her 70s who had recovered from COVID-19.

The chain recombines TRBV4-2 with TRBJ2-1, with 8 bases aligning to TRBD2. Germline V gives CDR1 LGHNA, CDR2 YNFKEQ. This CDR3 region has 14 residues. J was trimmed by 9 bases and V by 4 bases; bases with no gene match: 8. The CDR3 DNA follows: TGTGCCAGCAGCCGGCTCGGGGGGGATGGTGAGCAGTTCTTC. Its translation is CASSRLGGDGEQFF.

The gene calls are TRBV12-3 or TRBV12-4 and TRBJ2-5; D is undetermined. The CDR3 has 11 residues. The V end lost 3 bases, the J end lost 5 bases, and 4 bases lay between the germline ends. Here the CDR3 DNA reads TGTGCCAGCAGTTTGTCGGAGACCCAGTACTTC. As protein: CASSLSETQYF.

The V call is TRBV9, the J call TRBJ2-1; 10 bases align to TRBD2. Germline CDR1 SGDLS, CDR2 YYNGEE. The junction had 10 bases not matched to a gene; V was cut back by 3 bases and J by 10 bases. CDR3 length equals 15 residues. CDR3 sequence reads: CASSAAGTSEDEQFF. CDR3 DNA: TGTGCCAGCAGCGCCGCCGGGACTAGCGAGGACGAGCAGTTCTTC. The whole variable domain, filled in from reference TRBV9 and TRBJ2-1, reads DSGVTQTPKHLITATGQRVTLRCSPRSGDLSVYWYQQSLDQGLQFLIQYYNGEERAKGNILERFSAQQFPDLHSELNLSSLELGDSALYFCASSAAGTSEDEQFFGPGTRLTVL.

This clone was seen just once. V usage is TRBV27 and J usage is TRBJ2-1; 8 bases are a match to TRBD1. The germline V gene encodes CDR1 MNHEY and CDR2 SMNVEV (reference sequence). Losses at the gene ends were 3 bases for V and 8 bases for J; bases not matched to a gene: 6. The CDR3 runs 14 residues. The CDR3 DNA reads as TGTGCCAGCAGTTTCAGGGGGCCCTTGGATGAGCAGTTCTTC. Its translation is CASSFRGPLDEQFF.

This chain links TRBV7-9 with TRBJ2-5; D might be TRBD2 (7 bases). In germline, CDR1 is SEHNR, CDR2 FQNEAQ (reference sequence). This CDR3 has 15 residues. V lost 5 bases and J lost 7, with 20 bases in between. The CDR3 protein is CASSRSQGGGGTQYF. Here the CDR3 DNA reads TGTGCCAGCAGCCGATCACAGGGCGGGGGAGGGACCCAGTACTTC.

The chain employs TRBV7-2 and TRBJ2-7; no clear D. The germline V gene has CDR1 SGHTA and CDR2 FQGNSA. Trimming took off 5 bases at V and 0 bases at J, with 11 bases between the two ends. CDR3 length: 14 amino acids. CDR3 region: CASSPRGSSYEQYF. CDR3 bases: TGTGCCAGCAGCCCTAGAGGTAGCTCCTACGAGCAGTACTTC.

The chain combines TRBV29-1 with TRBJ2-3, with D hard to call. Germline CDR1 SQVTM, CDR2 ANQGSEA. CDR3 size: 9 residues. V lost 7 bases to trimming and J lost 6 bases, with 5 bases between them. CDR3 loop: CSAGDTQYF. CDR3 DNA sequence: TGCAGCGCCGGGGATACGCAGTATTTT.

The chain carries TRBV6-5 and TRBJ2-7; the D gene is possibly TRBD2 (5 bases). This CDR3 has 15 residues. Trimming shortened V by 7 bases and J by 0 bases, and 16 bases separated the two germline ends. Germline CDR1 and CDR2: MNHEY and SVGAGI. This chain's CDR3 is CASNHIGTSSYEQYF. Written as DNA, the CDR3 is TGTGCCAGCAATCACATTGGAACTAGCTCCTACGAGCAGTACTTC.

For the CDR3, the DNA is TGTGCCAGCAGCGTGGGAGGGGTTATCTCTGGAAACACCATATATTTT. It yields the protein CASSVGGVISGNTIYF. V and J are TRBV9 and TRBJ1-3, with a weak D call TRBD1 (5 bases). The CDR3 runs to 16 residues. Germline V CDR1 and CDR2: SGDLS, YYNGEE. V was clipped by 2 bases and J by 0 bases, with 12 bases between them.

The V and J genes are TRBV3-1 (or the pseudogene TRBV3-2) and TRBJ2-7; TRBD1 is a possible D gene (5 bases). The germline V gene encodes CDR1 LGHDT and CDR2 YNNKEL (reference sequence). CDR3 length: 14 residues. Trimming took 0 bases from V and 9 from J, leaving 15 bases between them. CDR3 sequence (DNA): TGTGCCAGCAGCCAAGATGGGATACAGGCTGGGCAGTACTTC. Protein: CASSQDGIQAGQYF.